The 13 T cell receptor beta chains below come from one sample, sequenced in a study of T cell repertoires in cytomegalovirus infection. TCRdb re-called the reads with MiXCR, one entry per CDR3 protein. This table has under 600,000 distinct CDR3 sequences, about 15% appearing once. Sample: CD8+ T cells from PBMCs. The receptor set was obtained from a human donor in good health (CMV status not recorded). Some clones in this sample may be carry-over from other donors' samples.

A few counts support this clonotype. The CDR3 nucleotides are TGTGCCAGTCGACTAGCGGAACTGGGCTCCTACAATGAGCAGTTCTTC. This gives the protein CASRLAELGSYNEQFF. The chain has TRBV10-3 and TRBJ2-1; 9 bases are a match to TRBD2. The V and J ends lost 10 bases and 0 bases, in that order; junction bases with no gene match: 10. CDR1 and CDR2 (germline): ENHRY, SYGVKD. This CDR3 is 16 amino acids long.

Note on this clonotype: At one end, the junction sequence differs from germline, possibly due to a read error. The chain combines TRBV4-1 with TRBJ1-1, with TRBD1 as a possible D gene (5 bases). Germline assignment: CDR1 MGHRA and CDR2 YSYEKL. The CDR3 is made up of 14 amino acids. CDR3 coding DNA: TGCGACAGCAGCCAAAGAGGCGAGGGGAGGACAGCTTTCTTT. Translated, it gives CDSSQRGEGRTAFF.

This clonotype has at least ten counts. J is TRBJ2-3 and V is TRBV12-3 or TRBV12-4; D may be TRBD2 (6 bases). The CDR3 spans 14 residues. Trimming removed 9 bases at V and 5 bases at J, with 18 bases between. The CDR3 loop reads CASGRAGWKDTQYF. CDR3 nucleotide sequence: TGTGCCAGTGGCCGGGCGGGGTGGAAAGATACGCAGTATTTT.

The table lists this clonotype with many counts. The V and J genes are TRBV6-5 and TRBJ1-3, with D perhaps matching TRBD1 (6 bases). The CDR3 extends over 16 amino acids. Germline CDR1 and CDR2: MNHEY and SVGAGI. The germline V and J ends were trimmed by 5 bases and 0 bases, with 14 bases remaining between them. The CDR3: CASSVLGTLSGNTIYF. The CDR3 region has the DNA TGTGCCAGCAGTGTACTCGGGACACTCTCTGGAAACACCATATATTTT.

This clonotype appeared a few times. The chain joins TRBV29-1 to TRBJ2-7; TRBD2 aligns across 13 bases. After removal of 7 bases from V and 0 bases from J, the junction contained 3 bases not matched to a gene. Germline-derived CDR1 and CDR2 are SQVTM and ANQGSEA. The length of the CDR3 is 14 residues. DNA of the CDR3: TGCAGCGCAACTAGCGGGAGGGCCTCCTACGAGCAGTACTTC. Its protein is CSATSGRASYEQYF.

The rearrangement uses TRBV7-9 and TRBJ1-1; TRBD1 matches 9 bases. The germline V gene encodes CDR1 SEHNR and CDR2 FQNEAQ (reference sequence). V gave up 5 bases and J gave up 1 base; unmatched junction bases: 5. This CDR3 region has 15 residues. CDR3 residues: CASSPGTGQNTEAFF. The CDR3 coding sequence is TGTGCCAGCAGCCCCGGGACAGGGCAGAACACTGAAGCTTTCTTT. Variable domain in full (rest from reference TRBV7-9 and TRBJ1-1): DTGVSQNPRHKITKRGQNVTFRCDPISEHNRLYWYRQTLGQGPEFLTYFQNEAQLEKSRLLSDRFSAERPKGSFSTLEIQRTEQGDSAMYLCASSPGTGQNTEAFFGQGTRLTVV.

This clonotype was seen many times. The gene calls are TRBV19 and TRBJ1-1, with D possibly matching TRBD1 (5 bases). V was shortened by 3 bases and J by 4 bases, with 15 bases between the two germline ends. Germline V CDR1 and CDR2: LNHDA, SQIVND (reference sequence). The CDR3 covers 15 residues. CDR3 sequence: CASSIPLLGGTEAFF. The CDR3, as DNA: TGTGCCAGTAGTATCCCCCTCTTGGGGGGCACTGAAGCTTTCTTT.

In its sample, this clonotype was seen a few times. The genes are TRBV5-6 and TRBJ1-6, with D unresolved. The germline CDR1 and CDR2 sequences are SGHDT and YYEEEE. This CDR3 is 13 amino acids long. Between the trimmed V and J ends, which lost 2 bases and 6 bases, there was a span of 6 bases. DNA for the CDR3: TGTGCCAGCAGCTTTGGGATTAATTCACCCCTCCACTTT. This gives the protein CASSFGINSPLHF.

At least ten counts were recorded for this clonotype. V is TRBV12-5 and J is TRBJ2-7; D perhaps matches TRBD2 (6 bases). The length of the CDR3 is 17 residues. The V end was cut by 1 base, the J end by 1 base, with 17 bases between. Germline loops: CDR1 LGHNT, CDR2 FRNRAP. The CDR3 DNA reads TGTGCTAGTGGTTTGGAAATACTAAGCGGGTCTTCCTACGAGCAGTACTTC. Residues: CASGLEILSGSSYEQYF.

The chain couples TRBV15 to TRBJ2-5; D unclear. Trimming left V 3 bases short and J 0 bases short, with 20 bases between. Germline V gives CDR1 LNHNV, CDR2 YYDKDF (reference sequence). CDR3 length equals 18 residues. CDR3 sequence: CATSSELSRLIHQETQYF. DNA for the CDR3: TGTGCCACCAGCAGTGAACTTTCCCGCCTGATACACCAAGAGACCCAGTACTTC.

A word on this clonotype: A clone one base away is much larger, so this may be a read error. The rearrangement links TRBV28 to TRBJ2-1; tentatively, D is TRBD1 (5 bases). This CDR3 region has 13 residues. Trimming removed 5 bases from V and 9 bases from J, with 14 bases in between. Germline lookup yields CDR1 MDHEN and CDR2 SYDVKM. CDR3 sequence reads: CASSRPQDIEQFF. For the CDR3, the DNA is TGTGCCAGCAGTCGCCCACAGGACATTGAGCAGTTCTTC.

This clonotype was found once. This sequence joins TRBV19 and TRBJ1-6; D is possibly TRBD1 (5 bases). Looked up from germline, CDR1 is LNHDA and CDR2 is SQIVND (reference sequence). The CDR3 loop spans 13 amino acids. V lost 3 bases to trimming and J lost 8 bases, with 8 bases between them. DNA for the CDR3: TGTGCCAGTAGTATGGGGGTCGATTCACCCCTCCACTTT. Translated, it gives CASSMGVDSPLHF.

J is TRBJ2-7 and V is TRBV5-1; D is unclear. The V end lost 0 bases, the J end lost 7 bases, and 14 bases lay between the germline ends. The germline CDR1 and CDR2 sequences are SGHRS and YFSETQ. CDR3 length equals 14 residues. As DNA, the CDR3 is TGCGCCAGCAGCTTGGCCGGGCCGACAAGGGAGCAGTACTTC. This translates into CASSLAGPTREQYF.